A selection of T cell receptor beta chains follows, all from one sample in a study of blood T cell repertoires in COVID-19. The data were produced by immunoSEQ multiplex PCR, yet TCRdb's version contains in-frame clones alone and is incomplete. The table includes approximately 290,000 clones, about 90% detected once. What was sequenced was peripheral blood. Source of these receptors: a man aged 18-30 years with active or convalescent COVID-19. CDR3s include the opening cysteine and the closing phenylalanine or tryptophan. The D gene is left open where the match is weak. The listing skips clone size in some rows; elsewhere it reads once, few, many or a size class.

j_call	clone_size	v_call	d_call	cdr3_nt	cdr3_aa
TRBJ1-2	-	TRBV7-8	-	TGTGCCAGCAGCTTAGTAGCTAACTATGGCTACACCTTC	CASSLVANYGYTF
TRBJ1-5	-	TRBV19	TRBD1	TGTGCCAGTAGCGTAGACAGGGGAAGCAATCAGCCCCAGCATTTT	CASSVDRGSNQPQHF
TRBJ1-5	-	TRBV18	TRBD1	TGTGCCAGCTCACCACCACAGACAGGGCCCAATCAGCCCCAGCATTTT	CASSPPQTGPNQPQHF
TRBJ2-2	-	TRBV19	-	TGTGCCAGTAGTATATTTGGGGGCGCCTTCGGGGAGCTGTTTTTT	CASSIFGGAFGELFF
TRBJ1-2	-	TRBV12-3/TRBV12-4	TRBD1	TGTGCCAGCAGGCGAGGACAGGGGCCCTACACCTTC	CASRRGQGPYTF
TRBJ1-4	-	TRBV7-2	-	TGTGCCAGCAGCCGGCAGGGCAGAGCGACTAATGAAAAACTGTTTTTT	CASSRQGRATNEKLFF
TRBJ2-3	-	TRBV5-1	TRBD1	TGCGCCAGCAGCCCGGGGACAGGGGGCCCAGATACGCAGTATTTT	CASSPGTGGPDTQYF
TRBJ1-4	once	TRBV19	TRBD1	TGTGCCAGTAGGGACAGGGTTGAGGAAAAACTGTTTTTT	CASRDRVEEKLFF
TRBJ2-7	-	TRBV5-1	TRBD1	TGCGCCAGCAGCTTGAGCGCGGGGACAGGAACCTACGAGCAGTACTTC	CASSLSAGTGTYEQYF
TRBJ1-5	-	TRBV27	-	TGTGCCAGCAGTCTCAGTGGCAATCAGCCCCAGCATTTT	CASSLSGNQPQHF
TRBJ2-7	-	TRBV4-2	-	TGTGCCAGCAGCCCGGAGACAGCCTCCTACGAGCAGTACTTC	CASSPETASYEQYF
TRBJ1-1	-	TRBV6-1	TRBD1	TGTGCCAGCAGTGAATACCAGGGGGCGAACACTGAAGCTTTCTTT	CASSEYQGANTEAFF
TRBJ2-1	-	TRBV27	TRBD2	TGTGCCAGCAGTTGGGCGGGGGGGCGGAATGAGCAGTTCTTC	CASSWAGGRNEQFF
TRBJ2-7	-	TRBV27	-	TGTGCCAGCAGTACCGGGACTTTCAGGTCCTACGAGCAGTACTTC	CASSTGTFRSYEQYF
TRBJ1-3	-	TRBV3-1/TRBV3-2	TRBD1	TGTGCCAGCAGCCAAGCGGGACAGGGGTTGTTCACCATATATTTT	CASSQAGQGLFTIYF
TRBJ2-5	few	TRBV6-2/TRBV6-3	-	TGTGCCAGCAGTTATGGTGTGGGCCAGGGCGGAGAGACCCAGTACTTC	CASSYGVGQGGETQYF
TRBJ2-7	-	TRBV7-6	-	TGTGCCAGCAGCTCAGCCCTTAGGGGAGAGCAGTACTTC	CASSSALRGEQYF
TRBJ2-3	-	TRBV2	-	TGTGCCAGCAGTGGGCGGCCCACAGATACGCAGTATTTT	CASSGRPTDTQYF
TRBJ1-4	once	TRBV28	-	TGTGCCAGCAGTTTAAAAGGCGGGAGACTGTTTTTT	CASSLKGGRLFF
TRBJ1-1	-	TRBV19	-	TGTGCCAGTAGTACCTACGACAGGTGGACTGAAGCTTTCTTT	CASSTYDRWTEAFF
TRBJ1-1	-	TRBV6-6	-	TGTGCCAGCACCCGAGATGAGGCCGCCGAAGCTTTCTTT	CASTRDEAAEAFF
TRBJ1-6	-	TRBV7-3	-	TGTGCCAGCAGCCTCGGCGGGGGGGGGAATTCACCCCTCCACTTT	CASSLGGGGNSPLHF
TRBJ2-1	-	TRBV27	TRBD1	TGTGCCAGCAGTCACGGACAGGGCGGTTTAAATGAGCAGTTCTTC	CASSHGQGGLNEQFF
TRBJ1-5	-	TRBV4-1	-	TGCGCCAGCAGCCAAACTATTGGGGGGTACAATCAGCCCCAGCATTTT	CASSQTIGGYNQPQHF
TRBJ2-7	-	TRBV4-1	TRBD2	TGCGCCAGCAGCCAAGATAGCGGGGGGGTCGAGCAGTACTTC	CASSQDSGGVEQYF
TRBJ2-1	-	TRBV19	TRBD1	TGTGCCACCAAGACCGGGACAGGGGCCTACAATGAGCAGTTCTTC	CATKTGTGAYNEQFF
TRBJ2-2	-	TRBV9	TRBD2	TGTGCCAGCAGCGTACCGGGACTAGCGGGAGCCGGGGAGCTGTTTTTT	CASSVPGLAGAGELFF
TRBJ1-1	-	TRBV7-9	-	TGTGCCAGCACCAAATCTGTGAACACTGAAGCTTTCTTT	CASTKSVNTEAFF
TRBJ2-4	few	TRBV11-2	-	TGTGCCAGCAGCCCACGCTCTTGGGCCACGACCAAAAACATTCAGTACTTC	CASSPRSWATTKNIQYF
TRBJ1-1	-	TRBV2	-	TGTGCCATAGACAGGAGGACTGAAGCTTTCTTT	CAIDRRTEAFF
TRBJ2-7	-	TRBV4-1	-	TGCGCCAGCAGCCAATTCGACAGGACCTACGAGCAGTACTTC	CASSQFDRTYEQYF
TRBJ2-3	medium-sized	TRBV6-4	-	TGTGCCAGCAGTGACGGGGAATCAGGGACAGATACGCAGTATTTT	CASSDGESGTDTQYF
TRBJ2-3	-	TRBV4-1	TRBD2	TGCGCCAGCAGCCAATTAAGTCAGCGGGGGGACGACACAGATACGCAGTATTTT	CASSQLSQRGDDTDTQYF
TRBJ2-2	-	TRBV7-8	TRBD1	TGTGCCAGCAGCGGCCGGGACAGTAACACCGGGGAGCTGTTTTTT	CASSGRDSNTGELFF
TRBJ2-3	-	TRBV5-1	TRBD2	TGCGCCAGCAGCTTGGGAACTAGCGGTAGCACAGATACGCAGTATTTT	CASSLGTSGSTDTQYF
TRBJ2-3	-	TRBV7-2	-	TGTGCCAGCAGCTTAGTTGCGGGGTCTAGCACAGATACGCAGTATTTT	CASSLVAGSSTDTQYF
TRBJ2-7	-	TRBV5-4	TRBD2	TGTGCCAGCAGCAGGGGTCCCCGGGAGGTCGAGCAGTACTTC	CASSRGPREVEQYF
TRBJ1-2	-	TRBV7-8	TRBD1	TGTGCCAGCAGCGGGACGGGACAGTATGGCTACACCTTC	CASSGTGQYGYTF
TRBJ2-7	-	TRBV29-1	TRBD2	TGCAGCGTTGAATCGGGACTAGGTCTGGGCTCCTACGAGCAGTACTTC	CSVESGLGLGSYEQYF
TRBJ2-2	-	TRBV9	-	TGTGCCAGCAGCGTAGCCGGGGTCACCGGGGAGCTGTTTTTT	CASSVAGVTGELFF
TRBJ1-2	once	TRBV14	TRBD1	TGTGCCAGCAGCCAAGGGGACAGACACTATGGCTACACCTTC	CASSQGDRHYGYTF
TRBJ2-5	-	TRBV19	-	TGTGCCAGTAGCCCTAGTGGACAGCCCGGAGAGACCCAGTACTTC	CASSPSGQPGETQYF
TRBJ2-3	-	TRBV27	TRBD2	TGTGCCAGCAGTTTAGTTAGCGGGAGGGATACGCAGTATTTT	CASSLVSGRDTQYF
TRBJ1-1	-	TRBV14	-	TGTGCCAGCAGCCATAAGTTAGTGTGGAACACTGAAGCTTTCTTT	CASSHKLVWNTEAFF
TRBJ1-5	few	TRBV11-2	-	TGTGCCAGCAGCTCAGCGACAGCGTCTTACTATCAGCCCCAGCATTTT	CASSSATASYYQPQHF
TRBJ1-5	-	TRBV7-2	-	TGTGCCAGCAGCTTTGCTCCAGGGCCTCAGCCCCAGCATTTT	CASSFAPGPQPQHF
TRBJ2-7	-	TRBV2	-	TGTGCCAGCAGTGATCCGTACAGACGAAATTACTACGAGCAGTACTTC	CASSDPYRRNYYEQYF
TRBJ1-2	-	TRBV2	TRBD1	TGTGCCAGCCGAACCCAGGGGGCGCGCGGCTACACCTTC	CASRTQGARGYTF
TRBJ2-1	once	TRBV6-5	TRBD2	TGTGCCAGCAGTTACGCTAGCGGCTACAATGAGCAGTTCTTC	CASSYASGYNEQFF
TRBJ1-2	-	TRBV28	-	TGTGCCAGCAGTACCTCAGGGCGGAATGACTATGGCTACACCTTC	CASSTSGRNDYGYTF
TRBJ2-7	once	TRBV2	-	TGTGCCAGCAGCCGTGACAACTACGAGCAGTACTTC	CASSRDNYEQYF
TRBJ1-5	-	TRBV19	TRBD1	TGTGCCAGTAGTACGGGACAGGGACATCAGCCCCAGCATTTT	CASSTGQGHQPQHF
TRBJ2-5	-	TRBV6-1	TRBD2	TGTGCCAGCAGTACTACTCAAGCGGGAGAAGAGACCCAGTACTTC	CASSTTQAGEETQYF